Sequencing of this T cell receptor (beta chain) was carried out in a study of blood T cells in healthy people across ages. The ends were cut back, 2 bases at V and 5 bases at J, with 14 bases in the middle. The CDR3 spans 15 residues. With a J-beta primer mix and a sample-barcoded 5' primer, a second PCR ran 7 to 11 cycles. TCRdb re-derived calls from the 5' RACE reads in MiXCR, one entry per CDR3 protein. The sample lists over 600,000 distinct CDR3 sequences, roughly 56% occurring once. J is TRBJ2-3 and V is TRBV12-3 or TRBV12-4; maybe TRBD1 (5 bases). The sequence derives from a man aged 40-49 years in good health. Sequenced material: blood. CDR3 sequence reads: CASSLRSGLRDTQYF. Written as DNA, the CDR3 is TGTGCCAGCAGTTTAAGGTCAGGGCTCAGAGATACGCAGTATTTT.